Reported below is one TCR beta chain. Its antigen is currently not known. Qualities for individual bases were not recorded, and no much larger clone is one base off. The data derive from a study of cytomegalovirus exposure and HLA in healthy donors (TCRdb year 2017). Regarding the complete study: A later analysis indicated that the 130 or so validation repertoires were generated on the platform also employed for the 670 or so repertoires of the first cohort. The aim of the study was to test whether cataloging public T cell receptors could identify signatures of past pathogen exposure. High-throughput TCR immunosequencing, statistical association of individual TCRs with disease status, and machine learning were combined to predict cytomegalovirus infection status. A separate validation cohort of 100 to 150 different subjects was used in addition to the approximately 640-subject first cohort. General findings and caveats noted by the study authors: Most TCR sequences were observed very rarely across donors, whereas some public TCRs were present in many individuals. Subsequent analysis determined that TCRs grouped into clusters in the first cohort also showed a tendency toward co-occurrence across the roughly 120 validation repertoires, and approximately 93% of cluster scores exceeded 0. In the study, around 160 TCR beta chains were listed as associated with cytomegalovirus. A few of the identified cytomegalovirus-associated TCR beta chains were confirmed in vitro to be specific for cytomegalovirus antigens. In both the original and validation cohorts, the classifier was reported to diagnose cytomegalovirus status with high specificity and sensitivity. A later analysis lacked HLA typing for the validation cohort, so it scored co-occurrence in that cohort across all 110 or so repertoires. According to the authors, the approach could potentially be generalized to other disease states and immunological phenotypes.

The germline V gene sets CDR1 to SGHRS and CDR2 to YFSETQ. V gives up 0 bases and J gives up 4 bases, and the segment between their germline ends measures 11 bases. The CDR3, cysteine through phenylalanine, is 15 amino acids long. Only CDR3 DNA remains: 45 bases, in frame from the first base. Separate from the roughly 660-subject first cohort, the validation cohort of about 130 subjects was the group to which the donors belonged. The receptor library was made with the immunoSEQ multiplex PCR assay. The authors' pipeline ran thus. A statistical classification framework was built for diagnosing cytomegalovirus status from the catalog of TCR beta chain sequences. TCRdb took this table from immuneACCESS and kept in-frame rearrangements with V and J called. Such tables lack part of the clones; where checked against another copy, unresolved V genes explain under half of the gap, and the rest is unexplained. V and J calls and clone size are copied from that table; D and trimming were computed from the DNA. The sample table shows some 170,000 clones, and around nine tenths are seen once. Of the sample, approximately 1.4% falls within the top ten clones.

The rearrangement combines TRBV5-1 with TRBJ2-1; tentative D gene TRBD2, with 5 bases matching. This receptor was taken from a woman aged 25 to 39 in good health and CMV-seronegative. Sequencing was performed on PBMCs. In nucleotides, the sequence is TGCGCCAGCAGCTTGGAAGTAGGCGGGTACAATGAGCAGTTCTTC. Translation gives CASSLEVGGYNEQFF.